The sequence of this T cell receptor (beta chain) was determined in a study of OX40 agonist ivuxolimab in advanced cancers. Study in general: Averaging roughly 60 years in age, with a range of about 20 to 90, the cohort was more than 75% male. Three patients showed partial responses: one hepatocellular carcinoma and two cutaneous melanoma cases. Study-wide points: Clonal expansion by week 6 occurred in CD4+ and CD8+ blood T cells (at 0.1 to 3.0 mg/kg).

About this clone itself: Its antigen is currently unknown.

Trimming shortened V by 2 bases and J by 3 bases, and 11 bases separated the two germline ends. The germline V gene encodes CDR1 MNHEY and CDR2 SMNVEV (reference sequence). There are 14 residues in the CDR3. Produced via immunoSEQ multiplex PCR; TCRdb's table is partial and in-frame only. The sample holds tens of thousands of clones, approximately 94% seen once. The chain has TRBV27 and TRBJ2-7; the D gene is possibly TRBD2 (5 bases). The specimen comprised CD4+ or CD8+ T cells sorted from blood, sampled in a trial of the OX40 agonist ivuxolimab. The sequence was collected from an adult with an advanced solid tumor such as melanoma, head and neck, liver or kidney cancer. This CDR3 is CASSLPGEHYEQYF. As DNA, the CDR3 is TGTGCCAGCAGTTTACCCGGGGAACACTACGAGCAGTACTTC.